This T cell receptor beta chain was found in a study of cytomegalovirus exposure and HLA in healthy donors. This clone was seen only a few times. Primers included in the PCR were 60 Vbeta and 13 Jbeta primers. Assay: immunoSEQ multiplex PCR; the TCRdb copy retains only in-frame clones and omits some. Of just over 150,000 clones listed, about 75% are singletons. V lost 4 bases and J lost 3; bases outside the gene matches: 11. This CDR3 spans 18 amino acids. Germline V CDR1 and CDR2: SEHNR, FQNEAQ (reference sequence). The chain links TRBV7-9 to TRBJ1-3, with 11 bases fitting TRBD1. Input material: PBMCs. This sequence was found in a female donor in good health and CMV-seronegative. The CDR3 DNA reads TGTGCCAGCAGCTCCCGTTACGGACAGGGGGCAGGTGGAAACACCATATATTTT. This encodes CASSSRYGQGAGGNTIYF.